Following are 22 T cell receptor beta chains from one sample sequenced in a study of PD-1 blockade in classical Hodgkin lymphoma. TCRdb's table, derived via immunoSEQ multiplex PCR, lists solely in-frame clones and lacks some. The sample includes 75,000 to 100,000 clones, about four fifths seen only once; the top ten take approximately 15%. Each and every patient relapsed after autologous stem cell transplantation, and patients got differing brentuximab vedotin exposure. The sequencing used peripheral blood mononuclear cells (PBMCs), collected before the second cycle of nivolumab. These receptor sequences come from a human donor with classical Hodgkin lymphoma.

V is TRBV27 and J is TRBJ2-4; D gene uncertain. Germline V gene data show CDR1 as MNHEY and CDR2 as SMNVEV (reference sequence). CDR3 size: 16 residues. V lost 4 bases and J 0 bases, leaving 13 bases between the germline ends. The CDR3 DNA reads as TGTGCCAGCAGTTCCCGACTCACCATAGCCAAAAACATTCAGTACTTC. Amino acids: CASSSRLTIAKNIQYF.

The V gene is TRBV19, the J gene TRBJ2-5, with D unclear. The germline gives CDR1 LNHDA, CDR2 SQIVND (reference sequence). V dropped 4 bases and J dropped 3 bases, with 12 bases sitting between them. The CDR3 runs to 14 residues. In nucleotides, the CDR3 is TGTGCCAGTAGTACCCTGGCGCAGGAAGAGACCCAGTACTTC. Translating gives CASSTLAQEETQYF.

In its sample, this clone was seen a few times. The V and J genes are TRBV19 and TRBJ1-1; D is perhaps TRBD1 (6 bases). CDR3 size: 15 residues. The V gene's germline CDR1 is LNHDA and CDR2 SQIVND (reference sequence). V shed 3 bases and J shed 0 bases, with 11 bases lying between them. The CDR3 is CASSIQGMLNTEAFF. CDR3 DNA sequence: TGTGCCAGTAGTATCCAGGGGATGTTGAACACTGAAGCTTTCTTT. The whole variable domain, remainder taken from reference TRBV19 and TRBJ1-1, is DGGITQSPKYLFRKEGQNVTLSCEQNLNHDAMYWYRQDPGQGLRLIYYSQIVNDFQKGDIAEGYSVSREKKESFPLTVTSAQKNPTAFYLCASSIQGMLNTEAFFGQGTRLTVV.

CDR3 DNA: TGTGCCAGCAGCTTAGATCCGACGGGGCTGTTTTTT. It specifies CASSLDPTGLFF. The chain joins TRBV7-9 to TRBJ2-2; no firm D call. Germline loops: CDR1 SEHNR, CDR2 FQNEAQ (reference sequence). V was clipped by 1 base and J by 13 bases, with 10 bases between them. The CDR3 sequence is 12 residues long.

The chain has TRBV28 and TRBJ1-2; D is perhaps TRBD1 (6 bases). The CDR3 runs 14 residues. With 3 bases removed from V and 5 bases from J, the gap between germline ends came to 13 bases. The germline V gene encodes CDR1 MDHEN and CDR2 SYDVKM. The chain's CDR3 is CASSLVGGGYGYTF. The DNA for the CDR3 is TGTGCCAGCAGTTTGGTTGGAGGGGGTTATGGCTACACCTTC.

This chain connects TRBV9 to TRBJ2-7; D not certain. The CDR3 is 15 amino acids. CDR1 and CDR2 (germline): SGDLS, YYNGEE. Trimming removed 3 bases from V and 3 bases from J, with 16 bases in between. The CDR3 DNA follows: TGTGCCAGCAGCGCCGGCCCTGCAGGAAACTACGAGCAGTACTTC. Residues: CASSAGPAGNYEQYF. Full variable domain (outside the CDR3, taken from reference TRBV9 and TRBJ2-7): DSGVTQTPKHLITATGQRVTLRCSPRSGDLSVYWYQQSLDQGLQFLIQYYNGEERAKGNILERFSAQQFPDLHSELNLSSLELGDSALYFCASSAGPAGNYEQYFGPGTRLTVT.

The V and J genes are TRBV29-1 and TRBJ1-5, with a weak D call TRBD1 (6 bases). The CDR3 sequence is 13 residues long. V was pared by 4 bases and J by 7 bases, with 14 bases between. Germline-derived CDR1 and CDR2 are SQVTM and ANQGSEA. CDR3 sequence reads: CSVAGALSQPQHF. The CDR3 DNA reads TGCAGCGTTGCAGGGGCGTTGAGCCAGCCCCAGCATTTT.

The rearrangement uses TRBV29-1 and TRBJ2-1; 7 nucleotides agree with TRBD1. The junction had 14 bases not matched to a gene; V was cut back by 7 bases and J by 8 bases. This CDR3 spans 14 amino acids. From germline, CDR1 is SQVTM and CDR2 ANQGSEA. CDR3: CSAGTATTRDEQFF. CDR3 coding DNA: TGCAGCGCAGGGACAGCAACTACGAGGGATGAGCAGTTCTTC.

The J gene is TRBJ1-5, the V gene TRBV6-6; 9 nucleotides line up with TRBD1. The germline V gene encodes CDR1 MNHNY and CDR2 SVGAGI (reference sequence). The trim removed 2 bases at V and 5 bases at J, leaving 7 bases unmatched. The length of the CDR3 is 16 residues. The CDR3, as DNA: TGTGCCAGCAGTTACCCACGACAGGGGGTGGATCAGCCCCAGCATTTT. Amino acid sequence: CASSYPRQGVDQPQHF.

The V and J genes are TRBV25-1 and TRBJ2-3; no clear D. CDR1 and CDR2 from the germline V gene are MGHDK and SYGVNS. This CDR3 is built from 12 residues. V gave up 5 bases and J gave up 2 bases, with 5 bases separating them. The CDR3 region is CASSMYTDTQYF. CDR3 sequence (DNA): TGTGCCAGCAGTATGTACACAGATACGCAGTATTTT.

CDR3 nucleotides: TGTGCCAGCAGCTCCAACTTACTAGCGGGAGTTAGCAATGAGCAGTTCTTC. Its translation: CASSSNLLAGVSNEQFF. The V gene is TRBV7-9, the J gene TRBJ2-1, with TRBD2 matching over 11 bases. CDR1 and CDR2 from the germline V gene are SEHNR and FQNEAQ (reference sequence). CDR3 size: 17 residues. Trimming removed 4 bases from V and 6 bases from J; junction bases left unmatched: 11.

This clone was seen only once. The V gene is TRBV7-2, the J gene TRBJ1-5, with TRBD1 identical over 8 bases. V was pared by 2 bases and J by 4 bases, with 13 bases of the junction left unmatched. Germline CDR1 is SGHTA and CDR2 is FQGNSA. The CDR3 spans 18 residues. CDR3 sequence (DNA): TGTGCCAGCAGCTTACCGTGGACAGGGCGCCATGGTAATCAGCCCCAGCATTTT. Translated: CASSLPWTGRHGNQPQHF.

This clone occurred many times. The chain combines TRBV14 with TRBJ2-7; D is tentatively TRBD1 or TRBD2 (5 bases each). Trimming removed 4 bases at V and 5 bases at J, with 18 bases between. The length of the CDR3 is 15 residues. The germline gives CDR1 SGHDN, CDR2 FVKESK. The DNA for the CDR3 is TGTGCCAGCAGCCCGCCAGCAGGGAGAGGGGACGAGCAGTACTTC. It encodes CASSPPAGRGDEQYF.

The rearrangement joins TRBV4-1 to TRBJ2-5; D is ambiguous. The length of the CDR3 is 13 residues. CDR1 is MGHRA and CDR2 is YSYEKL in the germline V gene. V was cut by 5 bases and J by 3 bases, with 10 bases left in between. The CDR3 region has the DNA TGCGCCAGCAGCTTTGTAAGGGAAGAGACCCAGTACTTC. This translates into CASSFVREETQYF.

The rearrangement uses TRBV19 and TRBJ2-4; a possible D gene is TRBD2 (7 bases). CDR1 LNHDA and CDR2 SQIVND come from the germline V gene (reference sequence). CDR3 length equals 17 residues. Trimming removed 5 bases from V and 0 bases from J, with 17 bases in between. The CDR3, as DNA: TGTGCCAGTAGTCCTCCCGGGGGGCTTGAAGCCAAAAACATTCAGTACTTC. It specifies CASSPPGGLEAKNIQYF.

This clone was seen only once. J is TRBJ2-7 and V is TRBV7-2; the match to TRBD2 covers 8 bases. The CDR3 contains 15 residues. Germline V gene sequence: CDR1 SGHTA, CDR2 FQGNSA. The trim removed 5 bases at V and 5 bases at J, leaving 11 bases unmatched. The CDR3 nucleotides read TGTGCCAGCAGCCGGGGGCTAGCGGGTACCCACGAGCAGTACTTC. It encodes CASSRGLAGTHEQYF.

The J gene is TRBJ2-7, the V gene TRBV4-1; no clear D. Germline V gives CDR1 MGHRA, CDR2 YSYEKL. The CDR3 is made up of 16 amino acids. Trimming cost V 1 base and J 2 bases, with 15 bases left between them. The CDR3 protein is CASSQVREGPPYEQYF. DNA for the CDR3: TGCGCCAGCAGCCAAGTCCGAGAAGGGCCCCCCTACGAGCAGTACTTC.

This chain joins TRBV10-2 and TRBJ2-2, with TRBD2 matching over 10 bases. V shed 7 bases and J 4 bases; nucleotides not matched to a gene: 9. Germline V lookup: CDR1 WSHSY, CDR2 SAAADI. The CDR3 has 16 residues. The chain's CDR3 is CASTLLAGEPTGELFF. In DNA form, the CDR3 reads TGCGCCAGCACCCTCCTAGCGGGAGAACCCACCGGGGAGCTGTTTTTT.

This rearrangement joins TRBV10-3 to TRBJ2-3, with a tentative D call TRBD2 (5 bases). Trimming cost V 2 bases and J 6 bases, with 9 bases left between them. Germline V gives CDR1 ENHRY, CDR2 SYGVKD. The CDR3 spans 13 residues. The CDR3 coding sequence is TGTGCCATCAGTGAGCTTGAGCGGGATACGCAGTATTTT. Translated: CAISELERDTQYF.

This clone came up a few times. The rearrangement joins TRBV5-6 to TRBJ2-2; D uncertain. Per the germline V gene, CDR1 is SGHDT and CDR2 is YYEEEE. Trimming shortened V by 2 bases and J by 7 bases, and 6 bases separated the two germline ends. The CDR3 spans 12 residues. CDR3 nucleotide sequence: TGTGCCAGCAGCTTCACGGTCGGGGAGCTGTTTTTT. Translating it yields CASSFTVGELFF.

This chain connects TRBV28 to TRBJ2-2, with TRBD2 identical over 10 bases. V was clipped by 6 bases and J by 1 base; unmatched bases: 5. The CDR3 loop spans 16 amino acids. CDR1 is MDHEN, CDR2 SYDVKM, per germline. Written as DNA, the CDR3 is TGTGCCAGCAGCCCAAGGACTAGCGGGAACACCGGGGAGCTGTTTTTT. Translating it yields CASSPRTSGNTGELFF.

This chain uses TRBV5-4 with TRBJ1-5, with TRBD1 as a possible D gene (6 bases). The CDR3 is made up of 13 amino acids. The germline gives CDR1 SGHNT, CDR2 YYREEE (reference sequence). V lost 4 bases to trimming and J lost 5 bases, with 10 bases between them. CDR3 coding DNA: TGTGCCAGCAGCGGACAGCCGGATCAGCCCCAGCATTTT. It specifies CASSGQPDQPQHF.